This T cell receptor beta chain was sequenced in a study of CD4+ T cells in melanoma. Study-level points and caveats: A reported correlation linked neoantigen-specific CD4+ T cells to CD8+, macrophage and B cell function.

Only in-frame clones appear in the TCRdb table, and some are missing; sequencing was by immunoSEQ multiplex PCR. The table includes 20,000 to 25,000 clones, around 78% detected once. Notes on this clone: Its cognate antigen is unknown.

The CDR3 loop spans 14 amino acids. Trimming removed 2 bases at V and 3 bases at J, with 10 bases between. The germline gives CDR1 MNHNY, CDR2 SVGAGI (reference sequence). This sequence was found in a human donor with melanoma. V gene TRBV6-6 combines with J gene TRBJ1-1; D uncertain. CDR3 region: CASSYGPFDTEAFF. In DNA form, the CDR3 reads TGTGCCAGCAGTTACGGCCCATTCGACACTGAAGCTTTCTTT.